Listed below are T cell receptor beta chains from one sample, sequenced in a study of blood T cell repertoires in COVID-19. The repertoire was sequenced with immunoSEQ multiplex PCR; TCRdb's copy has only in-frame clones and lacks some. Seen here are 120,000 to 150,000 clones, over 80% observed once, and the top ten hold 8.9%. Sequenced sample: peripheral blood. The receptors come from a young man with COVID-19, enrolled during active disease. The CDR3 runs from the conserved cysteine through the conserved F or W. Each record gives: CDR3 protein, V gene, J gene, D gene. D genes are given only for firm matches.

CDR3 protein: CASSWASGREQFF
V gene: TRBV27
J gene: TRBJ2-1
D gene: TRBD2

CDR3 protein: CASSPDRGWGYTF
V gene: TRBV27
J gene: TRBJ1-2
D gene: TRBD1

CDR3 protein: CASSYEGGDTGELFF
V gene: TRBV6-5
J gene: TRBJ2-2
D gene: -

CDR3 protein: CASSVESGRNNEQFF
V gene: TRBV9
J gene: TRBJ2-1
D gene: TRBD2

CDR3 protein: CASSFTLRSEQYF
V gene: TRBV6-2/TRBV6-3
J gene: TRBJ2-7
D gene: -

CDR3 protein: CARSFGWRDAPRTQYF
V gene: TRBV5-3
J gene: TRBJ2-5
D gene: -

CDR3 protein: CASSEIAGGPFKEQFF
V gene: TRBV6-1
J gene: TRBJ2-1
D gene: TRBD2

CDR3 protein: CATSDTLSGNTIYF
V gene: TRBV24-1
J gene: TRBJ1-3
D gene: -

CDR3 protein: CASSSGVSGNTIYF
V gene: TRBV27
J gene: TRBJ1-3
D gene: -

CDR3 protein: CASSPTGGSYNEQFF
V gene: TRBV2
J gene: TRBJ2-1
D gene: TRBD2

CDR3 protein: CASSPGQGSYGYTF
V gene: TRBV10-1
J gene: TRBJ1-2
D gene: TRBD1

CDR3 protein: CASTRTGVTMGYTF
V gene: TRBV19
J gene: TRBJ1-2
D gene: -

CDR3 protein: CASRLAGVNNEQFF
V gene: TRBV7-9
J gene: TRBJ2-1
D gene: TRBD2

CDR3 protein: CASSSRDDLLAFF
V gene: TRBV27
J gene: TRBJ1-1
D gene: -

CDR3 protein: CASSLMGTSGSNEQFF
V gene: TRBV7-2
J gene: TRBJ2-1
D gene: TRBD2

CDR3 protein: CASSLAGPTAGEQFF
V gene: TRBV5-4
J gene: TRBJ2-1
D gene: -

CDR3 protein: CASSRDSISYEQYF
V gene: TRBV6-5
J gene: TRBJ2-7
D gene: TRBD1

CDR3 protein: CASTGTLQETQYF
V gene: TRBV5-6
J gene: TRBJ2-5
D gene: -

CDR3 protein: CASGLVTSGRIYEQYF
V gene: TRBV12-5
J gene: TRBJ2-7
D gene: TRBD2

CDR3 protein: CASSFQTSGLRWDTQYF
V gene: TRBV2
J gene: TRBJ2-3
D gene: TRBD2

CDR3 protein: CSVGLNTEAFF
V gene: TRBV29-1
J gene: TRBJ1-1
D gene: -

CDR3 protein: CASSQGLLAGGTASTGELFF
V gene: TRBV4-2
J gene: TRBJ2-2
D gene: TRBD2

CDR3 protein: CASSGLAGNEQFF
V gene: TRBV6-2/TRBV6-3
J gene: TRBJ2-1
D gene: TRBD2

CDR3 protein: CASSLGGTSGTETQYF
V gene: TRBV5-4
J gene: TRBJ2-5
D gene: TRBD2

CDR3 protein: CASSPRGRGPIAGVKDTQYF
V gene: TRBV14
J gene: TRBJ2-3
D gene: TRBD2

CDR3 protein: CASSVSGLAEGTGELFF
V gene: TRBV9
J gene: TRBJ2-2
D gene: TRBD2

CDR3 protein: CASSPGTSGGNEQFF
V gene: TRBV4-2
J gene: TRBJ2-1
D gene: TRBD2

CDR3 protein: CASSPGTSYNEQFF
V gene: TRBV6-5
J gene: TRBJ2-1
D gene: -

CDR3 protein: CASSQEGSGSDTQYF
V gene: TRBV4-2
J gene: TRBJ2-3
D gene: TRBD2

CDR3 protein: CASSQVGGAGTYEQYF
V gene: TRBV7-2
J gene: TRBJ2-7
D gene: -

CDR3 protein: CASSPGEPTEAFF
V gene: TRBV4-2
J gene: TRBJ1-1
D gene: -

CDR3 protein: CTSSPRAGELFF
V gene: TRBV1
J gene: TRBJ2-2
D gene: -

CDR3 protein: CASSLSGTGVSGANVLTF
V gene: TRBV27
J gene: TRBJ2-6
D gene: TRBD1

CDR3 protein: CASSFSSENVQYF
V gene: TRBV27
J gene: TRBJ2-4
D gene: -

CDR3 protein: CASSYFGTVTYQETQYF
V gene: TRBV6-2/TRBV6-3
J gene: TRBJ2-5
D gene: TRBD1

CDR3 protein: CASDTGVGNTEAFF
V gene: TRBV19
J gene: TRBJ1-1
D gene: TRBD1

CDR3 protein: CASSPTGGGGQPQHF
V gene: TRBV6-2/TRBV6-3
J gene: TRBJ1-5
D gene: TRBD1

CDR3 protein: CASSSLGNEQFF
V gene: TRBV3-1/TRBV3-2
J gene: TRBJ2-1
D gene: -

CDR3 protein: CASSFQGVGQPQHF
V gene: TRBV7-9
J gene: TRBJ1-5
D gene: -

CDR3 protein: CASSPGGGNTEAFF
V gene: TRBV28
J gene: TRBJ1-1
D gene: -

CDR3 protein: CAISESTGGNSPLHF
V gene: TRBV10-3
J gene: TRBJ1-6
D gene: TRBD1